These 13 T cell receptor beta chains share one sample of origin, sequenced in a study of spatial heterogeneity in lung cancer. A single record per CDR3 protein comes from TCRdb applying MiXCR to the 5' RACE reads. The sample holds about 23,000 distinct CDR3 sequences, around 5% seen once. Time point specified: sample taken at primary tumor resection. The material was PBMCs, obtained at surgery. The receptor set was obtained from a male donor with early-stage non-small cell lung cancer.

The sample holds many counts of this clonotype. V gene TRBV6-1 combines with J gene TRBJ1-5, with D maybe TRBD1 (5 bases). CDR1 is MNHNS and CDR2 is SASEGT in the germline V gene. Trimming pared 1 base from V and 4 bases from J, leaving 14 bases between. The length of the CDR3 is 16 residues. In DNA, the CDR3 is TGTGCCAGCAGTGAAGAATATAACAGGCCAAATCAGCCCCAGCATTTT. It is translated as CASSEEYNRPNQPQHF.

This clonotype was seen many times. V is TRBV20-1 and J is TRBJ1-2; 7 bases are shared with TRBD1. This CDR3 region has 13 residues. From germline, CDR1 is DFQATT and CDR2 SNEGSKA (reference sequence). J gave up 5 bases and V 6 bases, and 9 bases lay outside the gene matches. The CDR3 DNA reads TGCAGTGCCTCGACAGGGAAGATATATGGCTACACCTTC. Translated: CSASTGKIYGYTF.

This clonotype has a count of ten or more. The rearrangement uses TRBV28 and TRBJ2-5, with 8 bases fitting TRBD2. This CDR3 comprises 12 residues. Germline V lookup: CDR1 MDHEN, CDR2 SYDVKM. The J segment lost 4 bases and the V segment lost 6 bases, leaving 1 base of the junction unmatched. The CDR3 protein is CASRSGRETQYF. The CDR3 DNA follows: TGTGCCAGCAGGAGCGGGAGAGAGACCCAGTACTTC.

This clonotype came up many times. The chain links TRBV27 to TRBJ2-7; the D is unclear. This CDR3 comprises 12 residues. The germline V and J ends were trimmed by 5 bases and 1 base, with 6 bases remaining between them. Germline V gene sequence: CDR1 MNHEY, CDR2 SMNVEV (reference sequence). The CDR3 coding sequence is TGTGCCAGCAGTCCCATGTCCTACGAGCAGTACTTC. It codes for CASSPMSYEQYF.

Ten or more counts support this clonotype. The J gene is TRBJ1-2, the V gene TRBV29-1, with unresolved D. CDR1 is SQVTM, CDR2 ANQGSEA, per germline. The CDR3 extends over 13 amino acids. The CDR3 nucleotides read TGCGGTACGTCCAACAGAGAAAACTATGGCTACACCTTC. Protein sequence: CGTSNRENYGYTF. The full variable domain, rest sourced from reference TRBV29-1 and TRBJ1-2, is SAVISQKPSRDICQRGTSLTIQCQVDSQVTMMFWYRQQPGQSLTLIATANQGSEATYESGFVIDKFPISRPNLTFSTLTVSNMSPEDSSIYLCGTSNRENYGYTFGSGTRLTVV.

In its sample, this clonotype was seen many times. V is TRBV12-3 or TRBV12-4 and J is TRBJ1-2, with 7 bases identical to TRBD1. The J segment lost 2 bases and the V segment lost 7 bases, leaving 13 bases of the junction unmatched. The CDR3 runs to 16 residues. CDR3 DNA sequence: TGTGCCAGCACCTTGTACAGGGGAAGGGCCAACTATGGCTACACCTTC. Amino acids: CASTLYRGRANYGYTF.

This clonotype was recorded many times. This rearrangement joins TRBV6-2 or TRBV6-3 to TRBJ1-5; 9 bases align to TRBD1. The germline gives CDR1 MNHEY, CDR2 SVGEGT. The CDR3 is 14 residues long. J gave up 7 bases and V 6 bases, and 7 bases lay outside the gene matches. In DNA form, the CDR3 reads TGTGCCAGCAGACCAACAGGGGGCGGACAGCCCCAGCATTTT. Translated: CASRPTGGGQPQHF.

In its sample, this clonotype was seen many times. The chain joins TRBV3-1 to TRBJ2-3; D not resolved. The CDR3 extends over 13 amino acids. Germline-derived CDR1 and CDR2 are LGHDT and YNNKEL (reference sequence). The V end lost 2 bases, the J end lost 6 bases, and 9 bases lay between the germline ends. Here the CDR3 reads CASSQRVPDTQYF. The CDR3 bases are TGTGCCAGCAGCCAACGCGTTCCCGATACGCAGTATTTT.

The sample holds many counts of this clonotype. V and J are TRBV5-1 and TRBJ2-1, with 10 bases aligning to TRBD1. Looked up from germline, CDR1 is SGHRS and CDR2 is YFSETQ. The CDR3 has 15 residues. The junction had 5 bases not matched to a gene; V was cut back by 4 bases and J by 4 bases. The CDR3 coding sequence is TGCGCCAGCAGCCAAGGACAGGGGGTTTACAATGAGCAGTTCTTC. Its protein is CASSQGQGVYNEQFF.

There are many counts of this clonotype. The V call is TRBV2, the J call TRBJ2-3; D is unclear. Germline V gene data show CDR1 as SNHLY and CDR2 as FYNNEI. Trimming removed 0 bases from V and 8 bases from J, with 18 bases in between. This CDR3 has 16 amino acids. The CDR3 loop is CASSEARPRARATQYF. The CDR3 DNA is TGTGCCAGCAGTGAAGCCCGCCCTCGGGCTAGGGCTACGCAGTATTTT. Supplemented by reference TRBV2 and TRBJ2-3, the full variable domain reads EPEVTQTPSHQVTQMGQEVILRCVPISNHLYFYWYRQILGQKVEFLVSFYNNEISEKSEIFDDQFSVERPDGSNFTLKIRSTKLEDSAMYFCASSEARPRARATQYFGPGTRLTVL.

The table lists this clonotype with many counts. The chain couples TRBV6-6 to TRBJ1-1; D is possibly TRBD1 (5 bases). Germline assignment: CDR1 MNHNY and CDR2 SVGAGI (reference sequence). Trimming took off 2 bases at V and 5 bases at J, with 12 bases between the two ends. There are 14 residues in the CDR3. The CDR3 DNA follows: TGTGCCAGCAGTTACCAGGGCGGGTCGACTGAAGCTTTCTTT. This sequence encodes CASSYQGGSTEAFF.

This clonotype was seen repeatedly, ten times or more. The V gene is TRBV20-1, the J gene TRBJ2-3; 10 bases are shared with TRBD2. The CDR3 is made up of 16 amino acids. After removal of 7 bases from V and 2 bases from J, the junction contained 12 bases not matched to a gene. Germline V gene data show CDR1 as DFQATT and CDR2 as SNEGSKA (reference sequence). CDR3 loop: CSVEGVLAGPTDTQYF. The CDR3 DNA reads as TGCAGTGTTGAGGGCGTACTAGCGGGACCCACAGATACGCAGTATTTT.

This clonotype has ten or more counts. The rearrangement joins TRBV12-3 or TRBV12-4 to TRBJ1-6; 8 nucleotides align to TRBD1. J gave up 10 bases and V 6 bases, and 11 bases lay outside the gene matches. This CDR3 region has 15 residues. The chain's CDR3 is CASSQGALTWSPLHF. The CDR3 nucleotides read TGTGCCAGCAGCCAGGGGGCACTGACCTGGTCACCCCTCCACTTT.